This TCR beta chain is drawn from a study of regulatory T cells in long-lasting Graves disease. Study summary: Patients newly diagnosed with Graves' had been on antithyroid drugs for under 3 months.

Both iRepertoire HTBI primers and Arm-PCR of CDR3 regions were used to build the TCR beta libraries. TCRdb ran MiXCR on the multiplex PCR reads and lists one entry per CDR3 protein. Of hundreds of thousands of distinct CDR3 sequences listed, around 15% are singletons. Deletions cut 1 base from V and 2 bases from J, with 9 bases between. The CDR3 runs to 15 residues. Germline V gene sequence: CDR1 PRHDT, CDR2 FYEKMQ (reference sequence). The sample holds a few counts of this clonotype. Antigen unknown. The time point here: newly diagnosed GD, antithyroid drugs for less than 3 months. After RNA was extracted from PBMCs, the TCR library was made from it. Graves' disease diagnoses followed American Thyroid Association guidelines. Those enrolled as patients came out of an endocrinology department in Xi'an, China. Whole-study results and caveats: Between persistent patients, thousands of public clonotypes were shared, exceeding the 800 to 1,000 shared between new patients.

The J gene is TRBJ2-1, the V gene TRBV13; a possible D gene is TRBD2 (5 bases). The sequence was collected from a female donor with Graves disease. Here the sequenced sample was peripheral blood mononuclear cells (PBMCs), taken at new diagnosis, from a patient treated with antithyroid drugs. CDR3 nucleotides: TGTGCCAGCAGCTTAGATCTGGGAGCCTACAATGAGCAGTTCTTC. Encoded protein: CASSLDLGAYNEQFF.